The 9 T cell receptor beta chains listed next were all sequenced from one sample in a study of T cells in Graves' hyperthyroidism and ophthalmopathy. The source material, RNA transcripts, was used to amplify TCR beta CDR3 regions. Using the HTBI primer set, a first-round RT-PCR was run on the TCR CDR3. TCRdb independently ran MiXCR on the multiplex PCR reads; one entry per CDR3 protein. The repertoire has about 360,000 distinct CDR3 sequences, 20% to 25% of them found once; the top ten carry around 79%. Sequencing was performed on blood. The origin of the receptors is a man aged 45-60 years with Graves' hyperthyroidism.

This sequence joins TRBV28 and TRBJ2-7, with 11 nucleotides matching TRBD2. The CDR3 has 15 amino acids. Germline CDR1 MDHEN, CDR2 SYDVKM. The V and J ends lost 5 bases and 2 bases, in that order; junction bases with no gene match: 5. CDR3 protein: CASSELAGGPYEQYF. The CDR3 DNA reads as TGTGCCAGCAGTGAATTAGCGGGAGGGCCCTACGAGCAGTACTTC.

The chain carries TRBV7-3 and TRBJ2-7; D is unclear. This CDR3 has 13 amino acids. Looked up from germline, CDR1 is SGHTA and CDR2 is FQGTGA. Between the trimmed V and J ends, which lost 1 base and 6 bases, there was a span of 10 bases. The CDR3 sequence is CASSLKGNSEQYF. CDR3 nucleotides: TGTGCCAGCAGCTTAAAGGGCAACAGCGAGCAGTACTTC.

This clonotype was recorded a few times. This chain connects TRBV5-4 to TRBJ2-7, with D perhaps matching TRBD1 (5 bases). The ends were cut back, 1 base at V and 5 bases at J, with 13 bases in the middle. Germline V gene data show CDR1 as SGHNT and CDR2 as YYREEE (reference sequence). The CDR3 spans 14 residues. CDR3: CASSLTQGRHEQYF. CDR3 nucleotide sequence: TGTGCCAGCAGCTTGACTCAGGGAAGGCACGAGCAGTACTTC.

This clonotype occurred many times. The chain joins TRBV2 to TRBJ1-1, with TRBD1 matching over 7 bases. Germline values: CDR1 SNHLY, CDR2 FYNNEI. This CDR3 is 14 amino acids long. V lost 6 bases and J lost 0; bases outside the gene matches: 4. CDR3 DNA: TGTGCCAGCAGAATGGGACAGCTGAACACTGAAGCTTTCTTT. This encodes CASRMGQLNTEAFF.

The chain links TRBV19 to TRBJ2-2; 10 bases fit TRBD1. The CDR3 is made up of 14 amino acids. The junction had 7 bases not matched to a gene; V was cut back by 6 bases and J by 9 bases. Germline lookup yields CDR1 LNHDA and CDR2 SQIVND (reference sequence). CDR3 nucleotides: TGTGCCAGTAGGGACAGGGGGAAGATTCGGGAGCTGTTTTTT. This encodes CASRDRGKIRELFF.

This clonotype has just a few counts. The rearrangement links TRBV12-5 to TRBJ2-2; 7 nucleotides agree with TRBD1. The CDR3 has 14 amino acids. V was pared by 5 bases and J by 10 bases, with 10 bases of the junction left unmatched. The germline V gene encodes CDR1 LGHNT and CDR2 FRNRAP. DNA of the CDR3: TGTGCTAGTGGTCTTCATACAGGGGTGGTGGAGCTGTTTTTT. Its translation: CASGLHTGVVELFF.

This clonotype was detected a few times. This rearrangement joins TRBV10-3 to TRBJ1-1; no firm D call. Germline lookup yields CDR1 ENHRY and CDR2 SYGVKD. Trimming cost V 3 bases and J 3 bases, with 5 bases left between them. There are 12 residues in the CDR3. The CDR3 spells CAISEGYTEAFF. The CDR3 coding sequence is TGTGCCATCAGTGAAGGGTACACTGAAGCTTTCTTT.

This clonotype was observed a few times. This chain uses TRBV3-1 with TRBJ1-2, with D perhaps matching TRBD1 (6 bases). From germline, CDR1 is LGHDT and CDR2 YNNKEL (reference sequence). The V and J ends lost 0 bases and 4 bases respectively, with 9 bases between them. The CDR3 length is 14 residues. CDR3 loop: CASSQDQGSYGYTF. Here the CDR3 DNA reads TGTGCCAGCAGCCAAGACCAGGGGAGCTATGGCTACACCTTC.

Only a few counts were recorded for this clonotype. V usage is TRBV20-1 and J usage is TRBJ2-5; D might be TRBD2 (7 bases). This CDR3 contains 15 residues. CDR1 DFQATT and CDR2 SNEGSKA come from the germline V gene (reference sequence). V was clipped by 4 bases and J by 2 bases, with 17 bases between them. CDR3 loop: CSAKYWGGLQETQYF. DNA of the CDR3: TGCAGTGCTAAGTATTGGGGGGGCCTACAAGAGACCCAGTACTTC.